The 4 T cell receptor beta chains below come from one sample, sequenced in a study of shared clonotypes between healthy human individuals. Some clones are missing from TCRdb's copy, which holds only in-frame ones; the method was immunoSEQ multiplex PCR. The table includes roughly 2.2 million clones, 85% to 95% detected once. The sequenced material came from naive CD4+ T cells from PBMCs. Subset meaning: CD45RA+ positively selected. Receptors originate from a man between 18 and 35 years old in good health. Some clones in this sample may be carry-over from other donors' samples.

This clone has just one count. The sample holds other DNA sequences that translate to the same CDR3. This chain uses TRBV20-1 with TRBJ2-7; D is ambiguous. The CDR3 contains 9 residues. The germline gives CDR1 DFQATT, CDR2 SNEGSKA (reference sequence). V shed 3 bases and J shed 7 bases, with 4 bases lying between them. The CDR3 loop reads CSASVEQYF. The CDR3, as DNA: TGCAGTGCTAGCGTTGAGCAGTACTTC.

The gene calls are TRBV10-3 and TRBJ2-7; possible D gene TRBD1, 6 bases. The CDR3 contains 15 residues. With 9 bases removed from V and 2 bases from J, the gap between germline ends came to 20 bases. Germline CDR1 ENHRY, CDR2 SYGVKD. The CDR3 nucleotides read TGTGCCATTGCACAGGGTGGGGGCTGGACCTACGAGCAGTACTTC. Its protein is CAIAQGGGWTYEQYF.

The chain carries TRBV7-9 and TRBJ2-7; possibly TRBD1 for D (6 bases). The CDR3 is made up of 14 amino acids. The V gene lost 5 bases and the J gene lost 3 bases, with 14 bases spanning the gap. Germline values: CDR1 SEHNR, CDR2 FQNEAQ (reference sequence). Here the CDR3 reads CASSVGHDNYEQYF. The CDR3 bases are TGTGCCAGCAGCGTGGGACACGATAACTACGAGCAGTACTTC. The full variable domain, with the rest looked up from reference TRBV7-9 and TRBJ2-7, is DTGVSQNPRHKITKRGQNVTFRCDPISEHNRLYWYRQTLGQGPEFLTYFQNEAQLEKSRLLSDRFSAERPKGSFSTLEIQRTEQGDSAMYLCASSVGHDNYEQYFGPGTRLTVT.

The rearrangement joins TRBV19 to TRBJ1-2, with D perhaps TRBD1 (5 bases). This CDR3 comprises 14 residues. The V and J ends lost 6 bases and 0 bases respectively, with 11 bases between them. The germline V gene has CDR1 LNHDA and CDR2 SQIVND (reference sequence). CDR3 nucleotide sequence: TGTGCCAGTAGCTCCGGGACGGCTAACTATGGCTACACCTTC. Protein: CASSSGTANYGYTF. Together with reference TRBV19 and TRBJ1-2, the CDR3 gives the full variable domain: DGGITQSPKYLFRKEGQNVTLSCEQNLNHDAMYWYRQDPGQGLRLIYYSQIVNDFQKGDIAEGYSVSREKKESFPLTVTSAQKNPTAFYLCASSSGTANYGYTFGSGTRLTVV.